These 13 T cell receptor beta chains came from one sample sequenced in a study of blood T cell repertoires in COVID-19. The assay was immunoSEQ multiplex PCR, and TCRdb's table has in-frame clones only and misses some. Seen here are roughly 150,000 clones, over 80% observed once, and the top ten hold around 8.4%. The sequencing sample was made of peripheral blood. Source of these receptors: an elderly woman with COVID-19, enrolled during active disease.

This clone was seen more than once but under ten times. The gene calls are TRBV29-1 and TRBJ2-2; 7 bases are shared with TRBD1. The CDR3 contains 13 residues. From germline, CDR1 is SQVTM and CDR2 ANQGSEA. V was pared by 7 bases and J by 8 bases, with 10 bases of the junction left unmatched. The chain's CDR3 is CSAGGTGAGELFF. The CDR3 DNA reads as TGCAGCGCTGGGGGAACAGGGGCAGGGGAGCTGTTTTTT.

This clone was picked up one time. This chain links TRBV9 with TRBJ2-5; 14 bases map to TRBD2. CDR1 is SGDLS and CDR2 is YYNGEE in the germline V gene. This CDR3 has 16 residues. Trimming at V came to 0 bases and at J to 5 bases, leaving 3 bases not matched to a gene. The CDR3 DNA reads TGTGCCAGCAGCGTAGAGACTAGCGGGGGGGTGGAGACCCAGTACTTC. It is translated as CASSVETSGGVETQYF.

The chain uses TRBV18 and TRBJ2-5; the match to TRBD2 covers 7 bases. CDR1 and CDR2 (germline): KGHSH, LQKENI. J was trimmed by 1 base and V by 2 bases; bases with no gene match: 7. The CDR3 is 16 residues long. The CDR3 bases are TGTGCCAGCTCACCAGCGGCGGGGGTCGGCCAAGAGACCCAGTACTTC. This encodes CASSPAAGVGQETQYF.

This clone was counted between two and nine times. The V and J genes are TRBV7-2 and TRBJ1-1, with 7 bases lining up with TRBD1. This CDR3 is 15 amino acids long. CDR1 and CDR2 (germline): SGHTA, FQGNSA. J lost 1 base, V lost 3 bases, and 5 bases had no gene match. CDR3 DNA: TGTGCCAGCAGCTTGCTGGGACAGCGGAACACTGAAGCTTTCTTT. It encodes CASSLLGQRNTEAFF.

This chain uses TRBV5-1 with TRBJ2-5, with 9 nucleotides matching TRBD2. V gave up 5 bases and J gave up 7 bases; unmatched junction bases: 9. Germline loops: CDR1 SGHRS, CDR2 YFSETQ. This CDR3 region has 14 residues. The CDR3 coding sequence is TGCGCCAGCAGTTCCGGGACTAGCCCCGGGACCCAGTACTTC. As protein: CASSSGTSPGTQYF.

This chain connects TRBV3-1 (or the pseudogene TRBV3-2) to TRBJ1-2; D perhaps matches TRBD1 (5 bases). The CDR3 consists of 16 residues. Per the germline V gene, CDR1 is LGHDT and CDR2 is YNNKEL (reference sequence). The V and J ends lost 3 bases and 8 bases respectively, with 22 bases between them. CDR3 protein: CASSHTVQHGAGGYTF. In nucleotides, the CDR3 is TGTGCCAGCAGCCATACAGTCCAGCATGGGGCGGGAGGCTACACCTTC.

The CDR3 reads CASSWTTNTEAFF. In nucleotides, the CDR3 is TGCGCCAGCAGCTGGACAACGAACACTGAAGCTTTCTTT. The chain has TRBV5-1 and TRBJ1-1, with D perhaps matching TRBD1 (5 bases). Germline CDR1 SGHRS, CDR2 YFSETQ. The ends were cut back, 3 bases at V and 1 base at J, with 7 bases in the middle. The CDR3 runs 13 residues.

CDR3 in DNA: TGTGCCATCAGTGAACGGAGCCCGGGGGATTCACCCCTCCACTTT. Its protein is CAISERSPGDSPLHF. The rearrangement uses TRBV10-3 and TRBJ1-6; tentatively, D is TRBD1 (5 bases). Between the trimmed V and J ends, which lost 3 bases and 8 bases, there was a span of 14 bases. The CDR3 spans 15 residues. Per germline, CDR1 ENHRY and CDR2 SYGVKD.

The chain carries TRBV7-9 and TRBJ2-1, with D tentatively TRBD2 (5 bases). This CDR3 is 15 amino acids long. Trimming stripped 3 bases from V and 0 bases from J, with 9 bases between. The germline V gene encodes CDR1 SEHNR and CDR2 FQNEAQ (reference sequence). The CDR3 nucleotides are TGTGCCAGCAGCTTTAGCGCGGACTCCTACAATGAGCAGTTCTTC. Its translation is CASSFSADSYNEQFF.

This clone was recorded once. The V call is TRBV7-2, the J call TRBJ1-3, with a tentative D call TRBD1 (5 bases). The CDR3 is made up of 13 amino acids. V lost 4 bases to trimming and J lost 4 bases, with 8 bases between them. Looked up from germline, CDR1 is SGHTA and CDR2 is FQGNSA. The CDR3 sequence: CASSYRQGNTIYF. Written as DNA, the CDR3 is TGTGCCAGCAGCTATCGACAGGGAAACACCATATATTTT.

CDR3: CASSLGIGEPGEETQYF. Here the CDR3 DNA reads TGTGCCAGCAGCCTCGGTATTGGGGAGCCAGGGGAAGAGACCCAGTACTTC. The genes are TRBV3-1 (or the pseudogene TRBV3-2) and TRBJ2-5; TRBD1 might be the D (6 bases). The CDR3 is made up of 17 amino acids. Per germline, CDR1 LGHDT and CDR2 YNNKEL (reference sequence). V was clipped by 4 bases and J by 3 bases, with 21 bases between them.

The chain joins TRBV3-1 (or the pseudogene TRBV3-2) to TRBJ2-7, with TRBD2 identical over 7 bases. The junction had 7 bases not matched to a gene; V was cut back by 1 base and J by 7 bases. Germline CDR1 reads LGHDT; CDR2 reads YNNKEL (reference sequence). CDR3 length equals 14 residues. The CDR3: CASSQATLAPEQYF. The CDR3 nucleotides are TGTGCCAGCAGCCAAGCAACACTAGCGCCGGAGCAGTACTTC.

This clone was counted many times. This chain joins TRBV7-3 and TRBJ1-6; D unclear. Trimming shortened V by 0 bases and J by 7 bases, and 7 bases separated the two germline ends. This CDR3 region has 14 residues. The germline CDR1 and CDR2 sequences are SGHTA and FQGTGA. CDR3: CASSLTARNSPLHF. CDR3 in DNA: TGTGCCAGCAGCTTAACAGCTCGGAATTCACCCCTCCACTTT.